This T cell receptor (beta chain) was recovered during a study of control samples from healthy donors and cancer patients. The assay was immunoSEQ multiplex PCR, and TCRdb's table has in-frame clones only and misses some. Here the sample spans around 130,000 clones, more than 75% being singletons. The V end was cut by 11 bases, the J end by 4 bases, with 14 bases between. The length of the CDR3 is 12 residues. The V gene's germline CDR1 is SNHLY and CDR2 FYNNEI. The source of this sequence is a man between 25 and 39 years old in good health. The sequenced material came from blood. The rearrangement joins TRBV2 to TRBJ1-2, with D perhaps TRBD1 (5 bases). CDR3 nucleotides: TGTGCCGCGGGTGAGGGGATCTATGGCTACACCTTC. Translation gives CAAGEGIYGYTF.